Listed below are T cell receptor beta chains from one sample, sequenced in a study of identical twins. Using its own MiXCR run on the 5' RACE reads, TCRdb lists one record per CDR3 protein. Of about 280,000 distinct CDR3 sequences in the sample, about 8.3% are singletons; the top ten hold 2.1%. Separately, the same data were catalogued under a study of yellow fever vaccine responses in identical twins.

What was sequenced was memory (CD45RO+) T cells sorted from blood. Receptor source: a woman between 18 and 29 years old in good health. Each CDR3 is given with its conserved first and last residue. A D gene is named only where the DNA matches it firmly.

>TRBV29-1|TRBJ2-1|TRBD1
CSVSQPRDRTYNEQFF
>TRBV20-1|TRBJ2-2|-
CSAREIPTGELFF
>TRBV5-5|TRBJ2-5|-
CASSYLLGAEETQYF
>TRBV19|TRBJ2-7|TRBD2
CASRPGTSGREQYF
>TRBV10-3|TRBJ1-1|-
CAISESTRNTEAFF
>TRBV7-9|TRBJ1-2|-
CASSLGTSSAYGYTF
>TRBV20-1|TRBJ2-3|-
CSAKGIPADTQYF
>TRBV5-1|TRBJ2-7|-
CASSLIDGTNYEQYF
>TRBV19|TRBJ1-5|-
CASSPTGGSNQPQHF
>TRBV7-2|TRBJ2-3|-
CASSPGAQAADTQYF
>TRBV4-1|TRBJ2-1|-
CASSQDWSAVSYNEQFF
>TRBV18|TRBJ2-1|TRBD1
CASSPTGGRVFF
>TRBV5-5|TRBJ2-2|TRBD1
CASSRQGDTGELFF
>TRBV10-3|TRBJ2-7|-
CAISLGHNYEQYF
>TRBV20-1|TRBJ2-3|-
CSPQIGVAYTDTQYF
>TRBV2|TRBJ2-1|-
CASRGMGGVYNEQFF
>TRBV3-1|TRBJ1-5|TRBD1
CASSPSGTGVRPQHF
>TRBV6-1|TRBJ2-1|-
CASSPGLPNNEQFF
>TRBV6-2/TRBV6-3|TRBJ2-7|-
CASKFRDEQYF
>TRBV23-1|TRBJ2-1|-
CASSQFRVRNEQFF
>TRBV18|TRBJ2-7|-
CASSPRGGAGIYEQYF
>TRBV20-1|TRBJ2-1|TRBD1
CSAGQGGNEQFF
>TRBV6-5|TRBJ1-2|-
CASSLRLVEANYGYTF
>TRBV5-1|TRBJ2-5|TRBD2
CASSYNIGRGGQETQYF
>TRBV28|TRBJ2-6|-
CASRGQGTSGANVLTF
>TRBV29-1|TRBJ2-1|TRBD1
CSSRQGANEQFF
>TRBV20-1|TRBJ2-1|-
CSGYLNNEQFF
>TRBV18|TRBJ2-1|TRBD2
CASSPGLAGPYNEQFF
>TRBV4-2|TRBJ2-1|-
CASSPVSYNEQFF
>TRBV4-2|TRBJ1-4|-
CASSQDSSGGEKLFF
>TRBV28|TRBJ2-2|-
CASSLFGELFF